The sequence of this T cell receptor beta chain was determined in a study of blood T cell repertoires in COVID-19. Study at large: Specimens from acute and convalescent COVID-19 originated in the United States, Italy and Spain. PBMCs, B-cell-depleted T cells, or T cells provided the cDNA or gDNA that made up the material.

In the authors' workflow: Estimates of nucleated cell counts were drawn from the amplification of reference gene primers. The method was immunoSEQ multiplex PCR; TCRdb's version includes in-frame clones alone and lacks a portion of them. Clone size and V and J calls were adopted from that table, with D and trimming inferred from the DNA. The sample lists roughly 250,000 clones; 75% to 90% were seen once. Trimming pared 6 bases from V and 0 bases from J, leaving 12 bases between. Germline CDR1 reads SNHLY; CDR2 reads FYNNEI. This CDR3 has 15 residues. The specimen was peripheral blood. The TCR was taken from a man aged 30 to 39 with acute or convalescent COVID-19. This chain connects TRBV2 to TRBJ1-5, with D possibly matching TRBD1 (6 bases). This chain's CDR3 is CASRLGQISNQPQHF. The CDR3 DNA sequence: TGTGCCAGCAGGCTCGGACAGATTAGCAATCAGCCCCAGCATTTT.